This TCR beta chain was captured in a study of sequential checkpoint blockade in melanoma. Study details: After both sequences, patients received maintenance nivolumab.

The V and J ends lost 2 bases and 3 bases respectively, with 11 bases between them. Germline lookup yields CDR1 LNHDA and CDR2 SQIVND (reference sequence). The CDR3 runs 14 residues. Treatment defined: randomized to nivolumab then ipilimumab (arm A) or the reverse (arm B). None of the patients previously received DNA-damaging chemotherapy. Sorted cells were live CD3+CD8+, lacking CD19 and CD56, from PBMCs. Here immunoSEQ multiplex PCR was the method, and the copy in TCRdb shows in-frame clones only, minus some. The sample includes over 25,000 clones, around 77% of them seen just once. This clonotype originated in a human donor with melanoma. The material sequenced was CD8+ T cells sorted from blood (inferred from file names), taken from a patient given nivolumab and ipilimumab in sequence. The rearrangement links TRBV19 to TRBJ2-7; a possible D gene is TRBD1 (6 bases). CDR3 coding DNA: TGTGCCAGTAGTATACAGGGGAAAGACTACGAGCAGTACTTC. As protein: CASSIQGKDYEQYF.